The entry below describes one TCR beta chain. Its antigen is currently unknown. The V and J ends lost 3 bases and 1 base, in that order; junction bases with no gene match: 5. Germline CDR1 and CDR2: SGHTA and FQGNSA. There are 15 residues in the CDR3. Unique-molecular-identifier-tagged TCR beta cDNA libraries were used. TCRdb fed the PCR reads into MiXCR, producing one record per CDR3 protein. Among about 570,000 distinct CDR3 sequences listed, around 31% were seen once. This sample was included in a study of post-analysis software for immune sequencing data. Study outcomes and limitations: Roughly 5 TRBV segments occurring more often in patients than controls included TRBV5-6, TRBV5-1 and TRBV20-1.

This TCR was recovered from a girl aged 2-17 years with multiple sclerosis. This rearrangement joins TRBV7-2 to TRBJ1-1; 7 bases are a match to TRBD1. The sequenced sample was blood. CDR3 coding DNA: TGTGCCAGCAGCTTGTCGGGACAGAGGAACACTGAAGCTTTCTTT. Its translation: CASSLSGQRNTEAFF.